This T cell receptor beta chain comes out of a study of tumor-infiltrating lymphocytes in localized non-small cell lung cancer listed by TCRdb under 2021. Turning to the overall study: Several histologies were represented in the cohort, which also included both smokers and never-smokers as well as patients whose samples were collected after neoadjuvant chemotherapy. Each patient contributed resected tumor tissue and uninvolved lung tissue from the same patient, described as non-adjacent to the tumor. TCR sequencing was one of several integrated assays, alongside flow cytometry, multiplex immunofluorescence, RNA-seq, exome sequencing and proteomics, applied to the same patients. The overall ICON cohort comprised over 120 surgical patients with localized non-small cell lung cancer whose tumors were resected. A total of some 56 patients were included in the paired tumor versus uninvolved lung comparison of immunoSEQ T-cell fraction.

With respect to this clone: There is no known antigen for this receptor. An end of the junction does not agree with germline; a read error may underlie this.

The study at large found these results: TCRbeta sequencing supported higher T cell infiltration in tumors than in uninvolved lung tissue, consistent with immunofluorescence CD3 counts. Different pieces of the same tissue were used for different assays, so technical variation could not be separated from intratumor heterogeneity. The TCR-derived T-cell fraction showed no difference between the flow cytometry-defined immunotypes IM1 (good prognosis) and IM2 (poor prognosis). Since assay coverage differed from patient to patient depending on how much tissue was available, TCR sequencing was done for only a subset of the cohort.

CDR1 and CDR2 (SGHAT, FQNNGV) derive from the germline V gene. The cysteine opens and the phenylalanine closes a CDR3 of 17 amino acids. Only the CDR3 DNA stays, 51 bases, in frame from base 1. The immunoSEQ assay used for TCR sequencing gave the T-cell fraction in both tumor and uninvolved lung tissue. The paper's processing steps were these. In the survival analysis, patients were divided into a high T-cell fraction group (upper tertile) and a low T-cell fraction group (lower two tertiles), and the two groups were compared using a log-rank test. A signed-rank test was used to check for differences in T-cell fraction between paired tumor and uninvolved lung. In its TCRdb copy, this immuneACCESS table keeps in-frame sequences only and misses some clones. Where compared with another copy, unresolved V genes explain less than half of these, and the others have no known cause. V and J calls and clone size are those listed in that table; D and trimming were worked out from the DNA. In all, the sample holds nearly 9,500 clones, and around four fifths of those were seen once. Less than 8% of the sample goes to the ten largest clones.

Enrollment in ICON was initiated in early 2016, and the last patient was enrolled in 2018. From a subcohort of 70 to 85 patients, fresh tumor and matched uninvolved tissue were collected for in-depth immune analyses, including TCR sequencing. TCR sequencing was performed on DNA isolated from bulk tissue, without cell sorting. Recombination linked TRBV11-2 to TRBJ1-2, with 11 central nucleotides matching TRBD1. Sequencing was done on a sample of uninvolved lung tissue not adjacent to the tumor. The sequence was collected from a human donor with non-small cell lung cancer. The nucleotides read TGTGCCAGCAGCCCCCTCTCGGACAGGGGGCGCAGGTATGGCTACATCTTC. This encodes CASSPLSDRGRRYGYIF. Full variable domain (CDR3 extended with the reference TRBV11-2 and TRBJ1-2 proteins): EAGVAQSPRYKIIEKRQSVAFWCNPISGHATLYWYQQILGQGPKLLIQFQNNGVVDDSQLPKDRFSAERLKGVDSTLKIQPAKLEDSAVYLCASSPLSDRGRRYGYIFGSGTRLTVV.